A single sample gave rise to the 19 T cell receptor beta chains below, sequenced in a study of shared clonotypes between healthy human individuals. Clones were sequenced by immunoSEQ multiplex PCR, and TCRdb holds only the in-frame ones, with some missing. This repertoire shows about 1.5 million clones, 95% to 99% found once; its top ten account for less than 0.55%. The material sequenced was naive CD4+ T cells sorted from blood. Described subset: CD45RA+ positively selected. These receptors came from a man under 40 in good health.

The genes are TRBV28 and TRBJ1-5; no definite D call. The CDR3 length is 16 residues. V was trimmed by 6 bases and J by 1 base, leaving 16 bases between them. CDR1 and CDR2 from the germline V gene are MDHEN and SYDVKM. CDR3 nucleotides: TGTGCCAGCAGCCTTGACAAAACAAGAAGCAATCAGCCCCAGCATTTT. It translates to CASSLDKTRSNQPQHF.

The chain combines TRBV6-5 with TRBJ1-1; no clear D gene. Germline assignment: CDR1 MNHEY and CDR2 SVGAGI. There are 13 residues in the CDR3. V dropped 7 bases and J dropped 0 bases, with 9 bases sitting between them. The CDR3 loop reads CASMRSLNTEAFF. CDR3 DNA sequence: TGTGCCAGCATGCGTAGCCTGAACACTGAAGCTTTCTTT.

In this sample, this clone turned up once. CDR3 in amino acids: CASSVGTAAGEQYF. The CDR3 DNA reads TGTGCCAGCAGCGTAGGGACAGCCGCGGGCGAGCAGTACTTC. The gene calls are TRBV9 and TRBJ2-7, with D perhaps TRBD1 (6 bases). Germline CDR1 SGDLS, CDR2 YYNGEE. Trimming removed 0 bases at V and 6 bases at J, with 13 bases between. The CDR3 consists of 14 residues.

The V call is TRBV7-6, the J call TRBJ2-2; D might be TRBD2 (5 bases). Trimming removed 1 base at V and 0 bases at J, with 12 bases between. Germline V lookup: CDR1 SGHVS, CDR2 FNYEAQ. The CDR3 loop spans 17 amino acids. CDR3 residues: CASSLGSKRANTGELFF. DNA of the CDR3: TGTGCCAGCAGCTTAGGGAGCAAGAGGGCGAACACCGGGGAGCTGTTTTTT.

The chain combines TRBV4-1 with TRBJ2-3, with 12 bases lining up with TRBD2. There are 17 residues in the CDR3. The V and J ends lost 0 bases and 3 bases, in that order; junction bases with no gene match: 4. Germline V gives CDR1 MGHRA, CDR2 YSYEKL. CDR3 in DNA: TGCGCCAGCAGCCAAGATAGCCTAGCGGGAGGGACAGATACGCAGTATTTT. Translating it yields CASSQDSLAGGTDTQYF.

This rearrangement joins TRBV5-1 to TRBJ2-1; 8 nucleotides agree with TRBD2. Per the germline V gene, CDR1 is SGHRS and CDR2 is YFSETQ. The CDR3 has 16 amino acids. V lost 4 bases, J lost 6 bases, and 12 bases stayed unmatched. The CDR3: CASSRGVAGNINEQFF. In nucleotides, the CDR3 is TGCGCCAGCAGCCGGGGGGTAGCGGGGAATATCAATGAGCAGTTCTTC.

The chain joins TRBV28 to TRBJ1-1; 8 bases align to TRBD1. Germline values: CDR1 MDHEN, CDR2 SYDVKM. The CDR3 is 13 amino acids. With 6 bases clipped from V and 10 bases from J, the junction kept 10 bases outside the gene matches. This CDR3 reads CASSSGQDMGAFF. The DNA for the CDR3 is TGTGCCAGCAGCTCGGGACAGGACATGGGAGCTTTCTTT. The whole variable domain, filled in from reference TRBV28 and TRBJ1-1, reads DVKVTQSSRYLVKRTGEKVFLECVQDMDHENMFWYRQDPGLGLRLIYFSYDVKMKEKGDIPEGYSVSREKKERFSLILESASTNQTSMYLCASSSGQDMGAFFGQGTRLTVV.

The J gene is TRBJ1-1, the V gene TRBV25-1, with TRBD1 identical over 9 bases. With V trimmed by 2 bases and J by 13 bases, 11 bases remained unmatched. The CDR3 runs to 14 residues. Per germline, CDR1 MGHDK and CDR2 SYGVNS. Here the CDR3 DNA reads TGTGCCAGCAGTGAAGGTACAGGGGGCCTGCGGAGTTTCTTT. Its translation is CASSEGTGGLRSFF. Looking up the rest from reference TRBV25-1 and TRBJ1-1 gives the full variable domain: EADIYQTPRYLVIGTGKKITLECSQTMGHDKMYWYQQDPGMELHLIHYSYGVNSTEKGDLSSESTVSRIRTEHFPLTLESARPSHTSQYLCASSEGTGGLRSFFGQGTRLTVV.

V is TRBV4-1 and J is TRBJ1-1; D gene uncertain. From germline, CDR1 is MGHRA and CDR2 YSYEKL. V dropped 6 bases and J dropped 2 bases, with 13 bases sitting between them. CDR3 length: 14 residues. The CDR3 loop reads CASRPDLANTEAFF. The DNA for the CDR3 is TGCGCCAGCAGACCCGACCTAGCCAACACTGAAGCTTTCTTT.

In DNA, the CDR3 is TGTGCCAGAAGCCGGCCCCGGCGGGAGGGCGGCTACGAGCAGTACTTC. This translates into CARSRPRREGGYEQYF. The chain carries TRBV5-3 and TRBJ2-7; the match to TRBD2 covers 9 bases. TRBV5-3 is placed among ORFs of uncertain function. This CDR3 is built from 16 residues. V dropped 4 bases and J dropped 3; count of bases not matched to a gene: 11.

The rearrangement joins TRBV30 to TRBJ1-5; D gene uncertain. This CDR3 contains 14 residues. Germline V gene lookup returns CDR1 GTSNPN and CDR2 SVGIG (reference sequence). Trimming left V 3 bases short and J 5 bases short, with 14 bases between. The CDR3 bases are TGTGCCTGGAGGGACCGGCCACCCTATCAGCCCCAGCATTTT. It specifies CAWRDRPPYQPQHF.

The chain links TRBV28 to TRBJ2-7; TRBD1 matches 8 bases. J lost 12 bases, V lost 2 bases, and 6 bases had no gene match. Germline values: CDR1 MDHEN, CDR2 SYDVKM. CDR3 length: 12 residues. In DNA, the CDR3 is TGTGCCAGCAGTTTAGGACAGGGTTTCCCGTACTTC. It yields the protein CASSLGQGFPYF.

The V call is TRBV6-1, the J call TRBJ2-1, with 10 bases matching TRBD2. CDR1 MNHNS and CDR2 SASEGT come from the germline V gene. The CDR3 totals 14 residues. CDR3 in DNA: TGTGCAGTACGGGGTAGCGGGAGGACAAATGAGCAGTTCTTC. Translation gives CAVRGSGRTNEQFF.

The chain joins TRBV5-3 to TRBJ1-1; D is uncertain. TRBV5-3 qualifies as an ORF whose function is uncertain. V was trimmed by 7 bases and J by 10 bases, leaving 8 bases between them. This CDR3 is built from 9 residues. CDR3 sequence: CARGSTAFF. Here the CDR3 DNA reads TGTGCCAGAGGTTCCACAGCTTTCTTT.

As DNA, the CDR3 is TGTGCCAGCAGCTTAATTTCGTACAATGAGCAGTTCTTC. It encodes CASSLISYNEQFF. V and J are TRBV7-3 and TRBJ2-1; D unclear. Deletions cut 1 base from V and 4 bases from J, with 5 bases between. CDR1 and CDR2 (germline): SGHTA, FQGTGA. The CDR3 consists of 13 residues.

This clone is a singleton in its sample. This chain connects TRBV2 to TRBJ2-6; 7 bases are shared with TRBD1. Germline V gene lookup returns CDR1 SNHLY and CDR2 FYNNEI. This CDR3 has 15 amino acids. Trimming cost V 5 bases and J 1 base; bases outside gene matches: 2. Here the CDR3 DNA reads TGTGCCAGCAGTCCGACAGGGTCTGGGGCCAACGTCCTGACTTTC. Translated, it gives CASSPTGSGANVLTF.

CDR3 in amino acids: CASTGRLRETQYF. The CDR3 region has the DNA TGCGCCAGCACCGGCAGACTGAGGGAGACCCAGTACTTC. V usage is TRBV23-1 and J usage is TRBJ2-5; the D is unclear. TRBV23-1 is recorded as an ORF, its role being uncertain. This CDR3 spans 13 amino acids. Trimming shortened V by 7 bases and J by 5 bases, and 14 bases separated the two germline ends.

The chain employs TRBV27 and TRBJ2-5; D not certain. This CDR3 is 14 amino acids long. Germline CDR1 MNHEY, CDR2 SMNVEV (reference sequence). V was cut by 4 bases and J by 5 bases, with 14 bases left in between. CDR3 in amino acids: CASSYKAVWETQYF. The CDR3 DNA reads as TGTGCCAGCAGTTATAAGGCAGTATGGGAGACCCAGTACTTC.

With respect to this clone: At the DNA level, this CDR3 is encoded by other sequences in the same sample as well. The chain employs TRBV9 and TRBJ2-7; the D gene is possibly TRBD1 (6 bases). Between the trimmed V and J ends, which lost 3 bases and 7 bases, there was a span of 14 bases. CDR1 and CDR2 (germline): SGDLS, YYNGEE. The CDR3 spans 13 residues. CDR3 in amino acids: CASSGGTRGEQYF. The CDR3 DNA sequence: TGTGCCAGCAGCGGGGGGACAAGAGGAGAGCAGTACTTC.